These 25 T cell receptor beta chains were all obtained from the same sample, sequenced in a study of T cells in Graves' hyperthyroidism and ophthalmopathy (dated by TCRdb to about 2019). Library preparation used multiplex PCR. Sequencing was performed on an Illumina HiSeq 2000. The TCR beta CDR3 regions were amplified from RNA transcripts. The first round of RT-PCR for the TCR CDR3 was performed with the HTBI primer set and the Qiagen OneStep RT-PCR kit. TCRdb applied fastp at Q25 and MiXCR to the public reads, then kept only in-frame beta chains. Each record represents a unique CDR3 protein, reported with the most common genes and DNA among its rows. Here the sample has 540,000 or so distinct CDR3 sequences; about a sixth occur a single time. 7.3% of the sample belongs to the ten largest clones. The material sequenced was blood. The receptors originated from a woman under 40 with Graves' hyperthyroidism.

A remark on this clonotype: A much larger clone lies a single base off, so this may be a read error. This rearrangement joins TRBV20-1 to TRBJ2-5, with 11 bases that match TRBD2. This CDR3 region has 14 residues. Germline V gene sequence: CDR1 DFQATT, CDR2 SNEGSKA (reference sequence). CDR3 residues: CGATTSGIEETQYF. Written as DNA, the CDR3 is TGCGGTGCCACGACTAGCGGGATTGAAGAGACCCAGTACTTC.

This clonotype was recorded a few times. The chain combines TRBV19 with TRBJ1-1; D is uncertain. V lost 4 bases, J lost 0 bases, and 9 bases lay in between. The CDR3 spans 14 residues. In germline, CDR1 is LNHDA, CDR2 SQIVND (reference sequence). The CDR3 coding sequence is TGTGCCAGTAGTAAGGACGGAGTGAACACTGAAGCTTTCTTT. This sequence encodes CASSKDGVNTEAFF.

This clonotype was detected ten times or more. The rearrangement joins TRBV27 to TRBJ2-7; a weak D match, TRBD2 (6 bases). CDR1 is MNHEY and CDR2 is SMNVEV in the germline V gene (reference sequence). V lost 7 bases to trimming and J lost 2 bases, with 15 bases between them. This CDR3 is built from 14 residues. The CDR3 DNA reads TGTGCCAGCAAACCCGGGACTCAAACCTACGAGCAGTACTTC. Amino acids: CASKPGTQTYEQYF.

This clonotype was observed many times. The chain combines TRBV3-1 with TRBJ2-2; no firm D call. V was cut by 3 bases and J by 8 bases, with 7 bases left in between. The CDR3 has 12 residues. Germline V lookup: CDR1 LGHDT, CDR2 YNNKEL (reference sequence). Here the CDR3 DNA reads TGTGCCAGCAGCCACCCCGCGGGGGAGCTGTTTTTT. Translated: CASSHPAGELFF. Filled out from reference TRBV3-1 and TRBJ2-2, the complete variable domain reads DTAVSQTPKYLVTQMGNDKSIKCEQNLGHDTMYWYKQDSKKFLKIMFSYNNKELIINETVPNRFSPKSPDKAHLNLHINSLELGDSAVYFCASSHPAGELFFGEGSRLTVL.

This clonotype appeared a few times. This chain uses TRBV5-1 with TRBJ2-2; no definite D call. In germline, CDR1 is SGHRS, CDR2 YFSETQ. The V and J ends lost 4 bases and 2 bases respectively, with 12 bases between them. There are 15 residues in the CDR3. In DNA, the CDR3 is TGCGCCAGCAGCCAAGACACCGTTAACACCGGGGAGCTGTTTTTT. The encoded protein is CASSQDTVNTGELFF.

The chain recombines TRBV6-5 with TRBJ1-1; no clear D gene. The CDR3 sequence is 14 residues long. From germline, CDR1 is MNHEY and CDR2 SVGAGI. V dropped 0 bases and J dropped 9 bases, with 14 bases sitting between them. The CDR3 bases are TGTGCCAGCAGTTACTCGACTAATCGGCCTCAAGCTTTCTTT. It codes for CASSYSTNRPQAFF.

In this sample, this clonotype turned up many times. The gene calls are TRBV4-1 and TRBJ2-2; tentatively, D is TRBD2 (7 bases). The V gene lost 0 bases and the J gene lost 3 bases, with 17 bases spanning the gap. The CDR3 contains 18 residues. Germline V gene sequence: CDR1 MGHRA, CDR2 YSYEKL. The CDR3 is CASSQEGSGGADTGELFF. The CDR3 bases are TGCGCCAGCAGCCAAGAAGGATCGGGGGGCGCCGACACCGGGGAGCTGTTTTTT.

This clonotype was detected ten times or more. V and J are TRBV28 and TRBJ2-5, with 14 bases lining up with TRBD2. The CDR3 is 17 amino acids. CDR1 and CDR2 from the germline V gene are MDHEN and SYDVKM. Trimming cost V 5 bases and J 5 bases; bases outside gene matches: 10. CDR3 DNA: TGTGCCAGCAGTCCCGGGACTAGCGGGAGAGAAGAGGAGACCCAGTACTTC. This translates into CASSPGTSGREEETQYF.

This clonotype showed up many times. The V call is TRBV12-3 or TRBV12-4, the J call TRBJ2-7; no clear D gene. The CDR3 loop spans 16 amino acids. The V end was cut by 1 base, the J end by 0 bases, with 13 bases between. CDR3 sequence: CASSLGGRLVSYEQYF. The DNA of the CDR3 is TGTGCCAGCAGTTTAGGGGGTAGGCTTGTCTCCTACGAGCAGTACTTC.

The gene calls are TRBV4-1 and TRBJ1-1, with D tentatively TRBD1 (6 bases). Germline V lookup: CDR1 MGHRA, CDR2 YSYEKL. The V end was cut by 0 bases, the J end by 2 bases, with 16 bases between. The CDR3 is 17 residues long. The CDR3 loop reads CASSQDGEGVFNTEAFF. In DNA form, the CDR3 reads TGCGCCAGCAGCCAAGACGGGGAGGGGGTGTTTAACACTGAAGCTTTCTTT.

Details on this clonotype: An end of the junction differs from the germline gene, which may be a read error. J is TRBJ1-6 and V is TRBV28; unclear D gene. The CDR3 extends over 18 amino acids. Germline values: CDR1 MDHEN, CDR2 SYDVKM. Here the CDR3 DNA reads TGTGCCAGCAGTTTATTTGCTGGCAGGAGAAGATATAATTCACCCCCCCACTTT. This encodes CASSLFAGRRRYNSPPHF.

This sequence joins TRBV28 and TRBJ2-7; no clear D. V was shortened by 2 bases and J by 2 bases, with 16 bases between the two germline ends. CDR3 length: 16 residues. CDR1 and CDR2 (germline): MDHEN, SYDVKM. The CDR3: CASSLVLWHQPYEQYF. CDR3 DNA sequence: TGTGCCAGCAGTTTAGTTCTTTGGCACCAACCCTACGAGCAGTACTTC.

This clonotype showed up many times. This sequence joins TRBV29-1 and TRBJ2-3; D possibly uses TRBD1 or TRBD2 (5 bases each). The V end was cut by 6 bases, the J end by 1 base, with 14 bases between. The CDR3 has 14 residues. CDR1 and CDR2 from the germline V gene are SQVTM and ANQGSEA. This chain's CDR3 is CSVSDLGGTDTQYF. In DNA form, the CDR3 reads TGCAGCGTGTCCGACTTGGGGGGCACAGATACGCAGTATTTT.

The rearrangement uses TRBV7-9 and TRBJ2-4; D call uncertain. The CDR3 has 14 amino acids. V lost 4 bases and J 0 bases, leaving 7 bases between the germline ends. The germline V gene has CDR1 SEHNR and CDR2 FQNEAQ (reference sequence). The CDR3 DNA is TGTGCCAGCAGCTCCAACAGAGCCAAAAACATTCAGTACTTC. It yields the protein CASSSNRAKNIQYF.

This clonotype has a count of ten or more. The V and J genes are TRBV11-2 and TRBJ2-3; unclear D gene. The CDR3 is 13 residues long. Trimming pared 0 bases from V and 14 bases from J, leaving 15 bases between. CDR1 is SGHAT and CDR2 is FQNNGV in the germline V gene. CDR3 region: CASSLEALSRLYF. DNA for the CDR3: TGTGCCAGCAGCTTAGAGGCCCTGTCCCGTCTGTATTTT.

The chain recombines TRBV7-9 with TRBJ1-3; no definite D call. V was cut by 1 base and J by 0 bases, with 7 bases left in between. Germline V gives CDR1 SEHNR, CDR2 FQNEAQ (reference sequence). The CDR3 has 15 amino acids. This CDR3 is CASSLESSSGNTIYF. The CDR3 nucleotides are TGTGCCAGCAGCTTAGAGAGTTCCTCTGGAAACACCATATATTTT.

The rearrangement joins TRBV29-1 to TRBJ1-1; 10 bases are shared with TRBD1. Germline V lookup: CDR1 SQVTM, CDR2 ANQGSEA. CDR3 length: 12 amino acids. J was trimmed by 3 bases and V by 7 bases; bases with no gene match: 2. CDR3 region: CSGDRGYTEAFF. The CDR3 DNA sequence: TGCAGCGGGGACAGGGGTTACACTGAAGCTTTCTTT.

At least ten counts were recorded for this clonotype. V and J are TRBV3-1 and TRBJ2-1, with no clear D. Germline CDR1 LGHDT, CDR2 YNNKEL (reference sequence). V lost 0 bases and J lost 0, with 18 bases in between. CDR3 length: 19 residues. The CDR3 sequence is CASSQDHPGRPNSYNEQFF. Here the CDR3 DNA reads TGTGCCAGCAGCCAAGATCATCCGGGCAGGCCGAACTCCTACAATGAGCAGTTCTTC.

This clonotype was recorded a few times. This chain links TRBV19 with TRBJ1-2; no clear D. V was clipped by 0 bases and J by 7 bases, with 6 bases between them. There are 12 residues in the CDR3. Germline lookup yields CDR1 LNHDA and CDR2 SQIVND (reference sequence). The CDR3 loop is CASSIEGSGYTF. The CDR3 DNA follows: TGTGCCAGTAGTATAGAGGGAAGTGGCTACACCTTC.

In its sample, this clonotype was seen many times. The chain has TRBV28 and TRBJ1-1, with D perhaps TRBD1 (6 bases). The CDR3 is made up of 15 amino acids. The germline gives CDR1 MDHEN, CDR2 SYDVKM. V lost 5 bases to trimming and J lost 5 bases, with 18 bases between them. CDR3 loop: CASSPGQTRGTEAFF. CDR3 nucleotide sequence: TGTGCCAGCAGTCCGGGACAAACTAGGGGAACTGAAGCTTTCTTT.

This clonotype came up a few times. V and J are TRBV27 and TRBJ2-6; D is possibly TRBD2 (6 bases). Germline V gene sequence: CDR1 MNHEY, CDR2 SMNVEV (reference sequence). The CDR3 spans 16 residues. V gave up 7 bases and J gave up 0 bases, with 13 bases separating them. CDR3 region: CASTSRGFSGANVLTF. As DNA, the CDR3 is TGTGCCAGCACCTCGCGGGGTTTCTCTGGGGCCAACGTCCTGACTTTC.

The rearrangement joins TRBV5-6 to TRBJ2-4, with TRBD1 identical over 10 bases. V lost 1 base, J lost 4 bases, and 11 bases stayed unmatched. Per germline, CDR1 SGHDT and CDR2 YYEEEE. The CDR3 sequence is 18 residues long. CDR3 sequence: CASSLNFIAGQGKNIQYF. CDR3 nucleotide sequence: TGTGCCAGCAGCTTGAATTTCATAGCGGGACAGGGGAAAAACATTCAGTACTTC.

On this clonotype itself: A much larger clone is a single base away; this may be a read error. In nucleotides, the CDR3 is TGTGCCAGCAGCTCAGATTCGACTAGCGGGAGCAATGAGCAGTTCTTC. Translated: CASSSDSTSGSNEQFF. This chain uses TRBV11-3 with TRBJ2-1; 12 bases fit TRBD2. J lost 6 bases, V lost 4 bases, and 7 bases had no gene match. The CDR3 is 16 residues long. Germline loops: CDR1 SGHNT, CDR2 YENEEA.

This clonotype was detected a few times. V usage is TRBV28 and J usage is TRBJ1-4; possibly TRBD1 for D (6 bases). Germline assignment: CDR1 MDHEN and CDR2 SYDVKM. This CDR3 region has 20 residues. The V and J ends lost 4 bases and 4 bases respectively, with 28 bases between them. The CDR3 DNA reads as TGTGCCAGCAGTTCACCCCTGGACACGGGTCGGGGGGCTAATAATGAAAAACTGTTTTTT. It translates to CASSSPLDTGRGANNEKLFF.

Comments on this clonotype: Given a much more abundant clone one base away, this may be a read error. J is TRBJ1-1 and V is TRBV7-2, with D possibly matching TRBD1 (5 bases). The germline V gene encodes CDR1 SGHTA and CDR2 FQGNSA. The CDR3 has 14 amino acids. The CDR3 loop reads CASSLRPGRTEVFF. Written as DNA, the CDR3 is TGTGCCAGCAGCTTGCGTCCAGGGAGGACTGAAGTTTTCTTT.